This is a list of T cell receptor beta chains from one sample in a study of T cell responses to AZD1222 COVID-19 vaccine. Profiling relied on immunoSEQ multiplex PCR, and the TCRdb table lists in-frame clones only, not all of them. The data contain over 150,000 clones, less than 95% of them singletons. Specimen: peripheral blood, collected on day 0 of AZD1222 vaccination. The receptors derive from an adult in good health. The CDR3 runs from the conserved cysteine through the conserved F or W. D genes are given only for firm matches. The size of a clone is reported for some rows only, either as once, few or many, or as a class for expanded clones.

.	TRBV2	.	TRBJ2-7	14	CASSEEGRETREYF	TGTGCCAGCAGTGAAGAAGGGCGAGAGACAAGAGAGTACTTC
TRBD1	TRBV7-2	.	TRBJ2-1	15	CASRGRGSSYNEQFF	TGTGCCTCCAGAGGCAGGGGGTCCTCCTACAATGAGCAGTTCTTC
.	TRBV5-4	.	TRBJ1-2	13	CASTFDLGDGYTF	TGTGCCAGCACCTTTGATTTGGGGGATGGCTACACCTTC
.	TRBV5-6	.	TRBJ1-2	13	CASSLVAETGYTF	TGTGCCAGCAGCTTGGTGGCAGAGACTGGCTACACCTTC
TRBD1	TRBV18	.	TRBJ2-7	14	CASSGGQGRSEQYF	TGTGCCAGCTCAGGGGGACAGGGACGGTCCGAGCAGTACTTC
.	TRBV4-3	.	TRBJ2-2	18	CASSQDVVTGGGTGELFF	TGCGCCAGCAGCCAAGATGTCGTTACCGGAGGTGGCACCGGGGAGCTGTTTTTT
TRBD2	TRBV9	.	TRBJ2-1	15	CASSSTGLEGNEQFF	TGTGCCAGCAGCTCCACGGGACTAGAAGGCAATGAGCAGTTCTTC
TRBD1	TRBV6-5	.	TRBJ1-6	15	CASTTMDRHNSPLHF	TGTGCCAGCACCACGATGGACAGGCATAATTCACCCCTCCACTTT
.	TRBV19	once	TRBJ2-7	14	CASRTQGLPYEQYF	TGTGCCAGTAGGACACAGGGCCTCCCCTACGAGCAGTACTTC
TRBD1	TRBV5-1	.	TRBJ2-7	16	CASSFTGQGAKYEQYF	TGCGCCAGCAGCTTTACAGGACAGGGGGCGAAGTACGAGCAGTACTTC
TRBD1	TRBV10-3	.	TRBJ1-1	13	CAIRYRGDTEAFF	TGTGCCATCAGGTACAGGGGAGACACTGAAGCTTTCTTT
.	TRBV5-8	.	TRBJ1-1	15	CASSLGQGPNTEAFF	TGTGCCAGCAGCTTGGGGCAGGGACCTAACACTGAAGCTTTCTTT
TRBD1	TRBV5-1	.	TRBJ2-2	14	CASKPTGVTGELFF	TGCGCCAGCAAACCGACAGGGGTTACCGGGGAGCTGTTTTTT
TRBD2	TRBV2	.	TRBJ2-7	15	CASRPLAGDSYEQYF	TGTGCCAGCAGGCCACTAGCGGGGGACTCCTACGAGCAGTACTTC
.	TRBV6-4	.	TRBJ1-1	13	CASSDALNTEAFF	TGTGCCAGCAGTGACGCCCTGAACACTGAAGCTTTCTTT
.	TRBV19	once	TRBJ2-1	15	CASSIERSRGTEQFF	TGTGCCAGTAGTATAGAAAGGTCGAGAGGGACAGAGCAGTTCTTC
.	TRBV5-8	.	TRBJ2-1	15	CASSLFAGGYNEQFF	TGTGCCAGCAGCTTGTTCGCCGGAGGTTACAATGAGCAGTTCTTC
TRBD2	TRBV27	.	TRBJ2-7	14	CASSPGLAVYEQYF	TGTGCCAGCAGTCCGGGACTAGCGGTCTACGAGCAGTACTTC
.	TRBV5-4	.	TRBJ2-2	15	CASSLGAGNTGELFF	TGTGCCAGCAGCTTGGGGGCAGGGAACACCGGGGAGCTGTTTTTT
.	TRBV5-4	.	TRBJ2-2	15	CASSFQGTNTGELFF	TGTGCCAGCAGCTTCCAAGGGACGAACACCGGGGAGCTGTTTTTT
TRBD1	TRBV4-1	.	TRBJ2-4	18	CASSQDPGQGAAKNIQYF	TGCGCCAGCAGCCAAGATCCGGGACAGGGGGCAGCCAAAAACATTCAGTACTTC
.	TRBV3-1/TRBV3-2	.	TRBJ2-7	15	CASSQEQGFYYEQYF	TGTGCCAGCAGCCAAGAACAGGGCTTCTACTACGAGCAGTACTTC
.	TRBV18	few	TRBJ2-7	14	CASSPREFSYEQYF	TGTGCCAGCTCACCACGCGAGTTCTCCTACGAGCAGTACTTC
.	TRBV19	.	TRBJ1-1	17	CASSMAASGLKNTEAFF	TGTGCCAGTAGTATGGCCGCGTCAGGGCTAAAGAACACTGAAGCTTTCTTT
.	TRBV21-1	.	TRBJ1-2	16	CASSKPQGVRRYGYTF	TGTGCCAGCAGCAAACCACAGGGGGTACGTAGATATGGCTACACCTTC
.	TRBV5-4	.	TRBJ1-1	16	CASSWGPNRGNTEAFF	TGTGCCAGCAGCTGGGGGCCGAACAGAGGGAACACTGAAGCTTTCTTT
.	TRBV5-6	.	TRBJ1-3	15	CASSRHGAQGNTIYF	TGTGCCAGCAGTCGCCACGGGGCGCAAGGAAACACCATATATTTT
.	TRBV3-1/TRBV3-2	.	TRBJ1-6	15	CASSQDGISNSPLHF	TGTGCCAGCAGCCAAGATGGGATCTCAAATTCACCCCTCCACTTT
.	TRBV4-2	.	TRBJ2-5	15	CASSLNTAEGETQYF	TGTGCCAGCAGCCTTAATACAGCCGAGGGAGAGACCCAGTACTTC
TRBD2	TRBV5-4	.	TRBJ2-2	17	CASSPLAGNANTGELFF	TGTGCCAGCAGCCCACTAGCGGGGAACGCGAACACCGGGGAGCTGTTTTTT
.	TRBV9	.	TRBJ2-5	15	CASSSGVGREETQYF	TGTGCCAGCAGCTCCGGGGTAGGACGGGAAGAGACCCAGTACTTC
.	TRBV7-9	.	TRBJ2-7	14	CASSPRQSSYEQYF	TGTGCCAGCAGCCCGAGACAGAGCTCCTACGAGCAGTACTTC
.	TRBV6-4	.	TRBJ2-2	13	CASSPQDTGELFF	TGTGCCAGCAGCCCACAGGACACCGGGGAGCTGTTTTTT
.	TRBV6-5	.	TRBJ1-5	14	CASSRSDRNQPQHF	TGTGCCAGCAGTCGGTCAGACCGTAATCAGCCCCAGCATTTT
.	TRBV30	.	TRBJ2-3	13	CARGWRGTDTQYF	TGTGCCCGGGGTTGGAGGGGGACAGATACGCAGTATTTT
.	TRBV5-8	.	TRBJ2-2	13	CASRWGRSGELFF	TGTGCCAGCAGATGGGGGCGCTCAGGGGAGCTGTTTTTT
.	TRBV4-3	.	TRBJ1-1	13	CASSQDTNTEAFF	TGCGCCAGCAGCCAAGATACGAACACTGAAGCTTTCTTT
.	TRBV7-3	.	TRBJ1-2	15	CASSLGQGTNYGYTF	TGTGCCAGCAGCTTAGGGCAGGGAACTAACTATGGCTACACCTTC
.	TRBV10-3	.	TRBJ1-3	14	CAIGAGESGNTIYF	TGTGCCATCGGAGCAGGGGAATCTGGAAACACCATATATTTT
TRBD1	TRBV29-1	.	TRBJ1-5	15	CSVEFGTGINQPQHF	TGCAGCGTTGAGTTCGGGACAGGGATCAATCAGCCCCAGCATTTT
.	TRBV9	.	TRBJ1-1	14	CASSLSDMDREAFF	TGTGCCAGCAGCCTGAGTGACATGGACCGAGAAGCTTTCTTT
.	TRBV29-1	.	TRBJ2-2	14	CSVGRDSNTGELFF	TGCAGCGTTGGCCGGGACTCCAACACCGGGGAGCTGTTTTTT
.	TRBV6-4	.	TRBJ1-1	13	CASSDRQDTEAFF	TGTGCCAGCAGTGACCGGCAGGACACTGAAGCTTTCTTT
.	TRBV11-2	.	TRBJ2-5	14	CASSPGTVQETQYF	TGTGCCAGCAGCCCCGGGACGGTACAAGAGACCCAGTACTTC
TRBD2	TRBV5-1	.	TRBJ2-1	16	CASSRSGGTIYNEQFF	TGCGCCAGCAGTAGAAGCGGGGGGACGATATACAATGAGCAGTTCTTC
TRBD1	TRBV10-3	.	TRBJ1-4	12	CATRTGGEKLFF	TGTGCCACCCGGACAGGGGGTGAAAAACTGTTTTTT
TRBD1	TRBV14	.	TRBJ2-7	14	CASRSGTGGDEQYF	TGTGCCAGCAGGTCCGGGACAGGGGGCGACGAGCAGTACTTC
.	TRBV6-6	.	TRBJ2-5	14	CASSPTSTGETQYF	TGTGCCAGCAGCCCTACTAGCACGGGGGAGACCCAGTACTTC
.	TRBV6-6	.	TRBJ2-2	16	CASRGFLAGDTGELFF	TGTGCCAGCAGGGGATTTTTGGCAGGGGACACCGGGGAGCTGTTTTTT
TRBD2	TRBV5-4	.	TRBJ2-1	16	CASSSSGGLSYNEQFF	TGTGCCAGCAGTTCTAGCGGGGGACTCTCCTACAATGAGCAGTTCTTC
TRBD2	TRBV11-2	once	TRBJ2-7	15	CASSLRTSGDYEQYF	TGTGCCAGCAGCCTAAGGACTAGCGGGGATTACGAGCAGTACTTC
.	TRBV5-4	.	TRBJ2-3	15	CASSRGTASTDTQYF	TGTGCCAGCAGCCGTGGGACGGCTAGCACAGATACGCAGTATTTT
TRBD1	TRBV7-2	.	TRBJ1-2	14	CASSPDRANYGYTF	TGTGCCAGCAGCCCGGACAGGGCTAACTATGGCTACACCTTC
TRBD1	TRBV5-4	.	TRBJ1-2	14	CASSFGGQNYGYTF	TGTGCCAGCAGCTTTGGGGGACAGAACTATGGCTACACCTTC
.	TRBV6-5	.	TRBJ2-1	14	CAIEGGLRYNEQFF	TGTGCCATAGAGGGGGGACTGAGATACAATGAGCAGTTCTTC
.	TRBV6-2/TRBV6-3	.	TRBJ2-5	15	CASSPATGGRETQYF	TGTGCCAGCAGTCCGGCGACTGGGGGCCGAGAGACCCAGTACTTC
.	TRBV7-8	.	TRBJ1-1	13	CASSSLVDTEAFF	TGTGCCAGCAGCTCCCTGGTAGACACTGAAGCTTTCTTT
TRBD1	TRBV7-2	.	TRBJ1-3	14	CASRYTGGENTIYF	TGTGCCAGCAGATATACAGGGGGTGAAAACACCATATATTTT
.	TRBV19	.	TRBJ2-7	13	CASSMEGPWEQYF	TGTGCCAGTAGTATGGAAGGTCCGTGGGAGCAGTACTTC
TRBD2	TRBV27	.	TRBJ2-2	17	CASSLLGLAGRSGELFF	TGTGCCAGCAGTTTATTAGGTCTAGCGGGGAGGTCCGGGGAGCTGTTTTTT